The rows below give T cell receptor beta chains drawn from one sample of a study of T cell changes during pregnancy in multiple sclerosis. Profiled with immunoSEQ multiplex PCR; TCRdb holds only in-frame clones, not every one. The sample has more than 30,000 clones, approximately 90% seen once; the top ten hold around 6.8%. The specimen comprised CD8+ T cells from peripheral blood mononuclear cells, sampled in the second trimester of pregnancy. The receptors shown here come from a female donor with multiple sclerosis, enrolled in a pregnancy study. The CDR3 runs from the conserved cysteine through the conserved F or W. Each record gives: V gene, clone size, J gene, D gene, CDR3 DNA, CDR3 protein. The D gene is left open where the match is weak. Clone size is shown for a subset of rows, as once, few, many or a class of expanded clone.

TRBV4-3	once	TRBJ2-7	TRBD2	TGCGCCAGCAGCCAATGGCGGGGGAACGACGAGCAGTACTTC	CASSQWRGNDEQYF
TRBV5-4	-	TRBJ2-2	TRBD1	TGTGCCAGCAGCTTTTTCCCCGGGACAGGGACGAACACCGGGGAGCTGTTTTTT	CASSFFPGTGTNTGELFF
TRBV9	few	TRBJ1-1	-	TGTGCCAGCAGCCCGGTTGACACTGAAGCTTTCTTT	CASSPVDTEAFF
TRBV13	-	TRBJ1-2	TRBD1	TGTGCCAGCAGCTCTCCGGGACAGGGGAACTATGGCTACACCTTC	CASSSPGQGNYGYTF
TRBV27	-	TRBJ1-2	TRBD1	TGTGCCAGCAGTTCTCAGGGGGGCAGCTATGGCTACACCTTC	CASSSQGGSYGYTF
TRBV5-6	once	TRBJ2-7	TRBD2	TGTGCCAGCAGCTCACACGGGACTAGCGGGTCCCTCATCTCCTACGAGCAGTACTTC	CASSSHGTSGSLISYEQYF
TRBV4-1	-	TRBJ2-1	-	TGCGCCAGCAGCCAAGACGGGGGACCTAACAATGAGCAGTTCTTC	CASSQDGGPNNEQFF
TRBV6-1	many	TRBJ1-5	TRBD1	TGTGCCAGCAGTGGGGGACAGGACTTCAATCAGCCCCAGCATTTT	CASSGGQDFNQPQHF
TRBV4-3	once	TRBJ2-2	-	TGCGCCAGCAGCCAAGATCCGGCGAACACCGGGGAGCTGTTTTTT	CASSQDPANTGELFF
TRBV30	-	TRBJ2-2	-	TGTGCCTGGAGTGTTGAGGTGGCGGCGAACACCGGGGAGCTGTTTTTT	CAWSVEVAANTGELFF
TRBV21-1	-	TRBJ2-4	-	TGTGCCAGCAGCACCTGGGACAGCGACTTAGCCAAAAACATTCAGTACTTC	CASSTWDSDLAKNIQYF
TRBV29-1	-	TRBJ1-1	TRBD1	TGCAGCGTCCTACAGGGGGCTAGGACTGAAGCTTTCTTT	CSVLQGARTEAFF
TRBV6-5	once	TRBJ1-2	-	TGTGCCAGCATCAACGGTCAGGATGGCTACACCTTC	CASINGQDGYTF
TRBV19	-	TRBJ1-3	-	TGTGCCAGTAGTACTACTCTCTTTCGCTCTGGAAACACCATATATTTT	CASSTTLFRSGNTIYF
TRBV27	-	TRBJ2-1	TRBD2	TGTGCCAGCAGTCCCACGGGCGGGAGTATCAATGAGCAGTTCTTC	CASSPTGGSINEQFF
TRBV11-2	-	TRBJ2-7	-	TGTGCCAGCAGCTTAGTTTCGGGAGTGAAGTCCTACGAGCAGTACTTC	CASSLVSGVKSYEQYF
TRBV27	-	TRBJ2-7	-	TGTGCCAGCAGTTTCGGTCCGGGGTCTGACGAGCAGTACTTC	CASSFGPGSDEQYF
TRBV7-2	-	TRBJ2-3	-	TGTGCCAGCAGACCGACGGGGACAGATACGCAGTATTTT	CASRPTGTDTQYF